The 19 T cell receptor beta chains given below trace back to one sample, sequenced in a study of T cells in Graves' hyperthyroidism and ophthalmopathy. There were TCR beta CDR3 regions amplified from RNA transcripts. The primer set for the first-round RT-PCR of the TCR CDR3 was HTBI. In TCRdb, the multiplex PCR reads were re-called with MiXCR into one record per CDR3 protein. The data contain about 570,000 distinct CDR3 sequences, 46% of them singletons. Sequencing input: peripheral blood or thyroid tissue (not recorded which). The receptor source for this set is an adult woman with Graves' disease, either hyperthyroidism or ophthalmopathy (not recorded which).

As concerns this clonotype: One junction end disagrees with the germline gene, perhaps due to a read error. The V call is TRBV7-8, the J call TRBJ2-7; 9 nucleotides line up with TRBD2. CDR3 length equals 14 residues. CDR1 and CDR2 from the germline V gene are SGHVS and FQNEAQ. CDR3 region: CVSSQVAGVGEQYF. In DNA, the CDR3 is TGTGTCAGCAGTCAAGTAGCGGGAGTGGGCGAGCAGTACTTC.

The chain links TRBV15 to TRBJ2-6; D is unclear. The CDR3 totals 13 residues. CDR1 and CDR2 (germline): LNHNV, YYDKDF (reference sequence). The V gene lost 0 bases and the J gene lost 5 bases, with 2 bases spanning the gap. The CDR3 coding sequence is TGTGCCACCAGCAGAGATTGGGCCAACGTCCTGACTTTC. It translates to CATSRDWANVLTF.

This chain uses TRBV10-3 with TRBJ1-6, with D tentatively TRBD1 (5 bases). In germline, CDR1 is ENHRY, CDR2 SYGVKD. The V end lost 4 bases, the J end lost 10 bases, and 14 bases lay between the germline ends. The CDR3 loop spans 14 amino acids. DNA of the CDR3: TGTGCCATCAGTGGGGGGACCGAACCCTCACCCCTCCACTTT. Translation: CAISGGTEPSPLHF.

This clonotype was observed at least ten times. The chain couples TRBV4-1 to TRBJ2-7; 11 nucleotides match TRBD1. Germline assignment: CDR1 MGHRA and CDR2 YSYEKL. V lost 3 bases to trimming and J lost 6 bases; unmatched junction nucleotides: 4. There are 14 residues in the CDR3. The CDR3 here is CASSQWGQGGEQYF. CDR3 nucleotide sequence: TGCGCCAGCAGCCAGTGGGGACAGGGGGGCGAGCAGTACTTC.

Points on this clonotype: This likely comes from a read error, as the CDR3 has no conserved phenylalanine or tryptophan at its end. The chain combines TRBV5-1 with TRBJ1-2, with D possibly being TRBD1 (6 bases). Deletions cut 3 bases from V and 6 bases from J, with 18 bases between. This CDR3 contains 15 residues. Germline V CDR1 and CDR2: SGHRS, YFSETQ. CDR3 nucleotide sequence: TGCGCCAGCAGCTCGACTCAAAATGGGGGCGATGGCTACACCTCC. Amino acid sequence: CASSSTQNGGDGYTS.

This clonotype was seen a handful of times. The chain is built from TRBV9 and TRBJ2-2, with 12 bases fitting TRBD1. This CDR3 comprises 19 residues. After removal of 4 bases from V and 7 bases from J, the junction contained 17 bases not matched to a gene. Germline V gene lookup returns CDR1 SGDLS and CDR2 YYNGEE. In nucleotides, the CDR3 is TGTGCCAGCAGCCTAGGGCCGGGACAGGGGGCTCCGGGGGTCGGGGAGCTGTTTTTT. It translates to CASSLGPGQGAPGVGELFF.

A word on this clonotype: Just one base apart from a much larger clone, this may be a read error. This sequence joins TRBV6-5 and TRBJ2-7; TRBD1 agrees at 7 bases. Germline V gene data show CDR1 as MNHEY and CDR2 as SVGAGI. There are 14 residues in the CDR3. The CDR3: CASSKNRGTYGQYF. Here the CDR3 DNA reads TGTGCCAGCAGTAAAAACAGGGGCACATACGGGCAGTACTTC.

This clonotype was counted between two and nine times. Relative to the germline gene, one junction end is altered; a read error may explain this. J is TRBJ1-3 and V is TRBV7-8, with unresolved D. The CDR3 contains 9 residues. In germline, CDR1 is SGHVS, CDR2 FQNEAQ. The CDR3 loop reads CASSSSGDF. As DNA, the CDR3 is TGTGCCAGCAGCTCGAGCGGGGATTTT.

V and J are TRBV19 and TRBJ2-5; 8 nucleotides agree with TRBD1. From germline, CDR1 is LNHDA and CDR2 SQIVND (reference sequence). The length of the CDR3 is 15 residues. Trimming took 6 bases from V and 5 from J; bases not matched to a gene: 11. The CDR3 bases are TGTGCCAGTAGCAACCCAGGACAGGGTTGGGAGACCCAGTACTTC. Protein product: CASSNPGQGWETQYF.

This rearrangement joins TRBV29-1 to TRBJ2-7; 10 nucleotides align to TRBD1. CDR1 is SQVTM, CDR2 ANQGSEA, per germline. This CDR3 has 12 amino acids. Trimming at V came to 7 bases and at J to 2 bases, leaving 2 bases not matched to a gene. The CDR3 spells CSEGQGPYEQYF. CDR3 DNA sequence: TGCAGCGAGGGACAGGGGCCCTACGAGCAGTACTTC.

This chain links TRBV14 with TRBJ1-1; weak D call: TRBD1 (5 bases). V lost 3 bases to trimming and J lost 1 base, with 15 bases between them. Germline-derived CDR1 and CDR2 are SGHDN and FVKESK. This CDR3 contains 16 residues. For the CDR3, the DNA is TGTGCCAGCAGCCATTTGGTGGGGGGTTGGAACACTGAAGCTTTCTTT. It encodes CASSHLVGGWNTEAFF.

This clonotype was picked up many times. The chain is built from TRBV5-1 and TRBJ2-7, with D maybe TRBD2 (6 bases). CDR3 size: 11 residues. V lost 4 bases and J lost 7, with 9 bases in between. Looked up from germline, CDR1 is SGHRS and CDR2 is YFSETQ. In DNA form, the CDR3 reads TGCGCCAGCAGCGGGGACTGGGAGCAGTACTTC. Amino acid sequence: CASSGDWEQYF. The variable domain in full, with the rest retrieved from reference TRBV5-1 and TRBJ2-7, is KAGVTQTPRYLIKTRGQQVTLSCSPISGHRSVSWYQQTPGQGLQFLFEYFSETQRNKGNFPGRFSGRQFSNSRSEMNVSTLELGDSALYLCASSGDWEQYFGPGTRLTVT.

This clonotype was counted ten times or more. The chain couples TRBV4-1 to TRBJ1-3, with D possibly matching TRBD1 (5 bases). Trimming left V 6 bases short and J 0 bases short, with 12 bases between. The CDR3 is 15 residues long. Per germline, CDR1 MGHRA and CDR2 YSYEKL. The CDR3 region has the DNA TGCGCCAGCAGAATACCAGGGCTCTCTGGAAACACCATATATTTT. Protein sequence: CASRIPGLSGNTIYF.

This clonotype was counted at least ten times. This chain joins TRBV12-3 or TRBV12-4 and TRBJ1-2; TRBD1 matches at 8 bases. Trimming at V came to 3 bases and at J to 2 bases, leaving 5 bases not matched to a gene. CDR3 length: 15 residues. The CDR3 here is CASSLYTGGNYGYTF. In nucleotides, the CDR3 is TGTGCCAGCAGTTTGTACACAGGGGGGAACTATGGCTACACCTTC.

This clonotype was found once. One end of the junction fails to match germline, which may point to a read error. V usage is TRBV7-2 and J usage is TRBJ1-1; the match to TRBD1 covers 11 bases. CDR3 length equals 13 residues. Germline values: CDR1 SGHTA, CDR2 FQGNSA. The CDR3 spells CATSVGQGGQAFF. The CDR3 DNA sequence: TGTGCCACCAGCGTGGGACAGGGGGGACAAGCTTTCTTT.

V usage is TRBV2 and J usage is TRBJ2-2, with D hard to call. Per the germline V gene, CDR1 is SNHLY and CDR2 is FYNNEI. The CDR3 sequence is 14 residues long. V lost 4 bases to trimming and J lost 0 bases, with 6 bases between them. The CDR3 sequence: CASSGSSNTGELFF. The CDR3 nucleotides are TGTGCCAGCAGTGGGTCTTCGAACACCGGGGAGCTGTTTTTT.

In the case of this clonotype: The CDR3 does not end in the conserved phenylalanine or tryptophan, so this is likely a read error. Because the CDR3's place on the DNA is in doubt, the DNA is left out and the CDR3 is given as listed by TCRdb. V gene TRBV7-8 combines with J gene TRBJ1-5. The length of the CDR3 is 11 amino acids, counting both ends. The germline V gene encodes CDR1 SGHVS and CDR2 FQNEAQ. This chain's CDR3 is CASSLVGSGHI.

The rearrangement uses TRBV19 and TRBJ1-6, with TRBD1 as a possible D gene (6 bases). This CDR3 region has 13 residues. Trimming removed 6 bases at V and 7 bases at J, with 10 bases between. Looked up from germline, CDR1 is LNHDA and CDR2 is SQIVND (reference sequence). CDR3 in DNA: TGTGCCAGTAGCCGGGACACCAATTCACCCCTCCACTTT. Protein product: CASSRDTNSPLHF.

This clonotype was detected many times. This chain uses TRBV29-1 with TRBJ2-7; no reliable D call. V dropped 5 bases and J dropped 5 bases, with 10 bases sitting between them. Germline assignment: CDR1 SQVTM and CDR2 ANQGSEA. The CDR3 covers 11 residues. For the CDR3, the DNA is TGCAGCGTTAGGATCTGGAACGAGCAGTACTTC. Translating it yields CSVRIWNEQYF.